The rows below give T cell receptor beta chains drawn from one sample of a study of cytomegalovirus exposure and HLA in healthy donors. TCRdb's copy holds only in-frame clones and misses some; the assay was immunoSEQ multiplex PCR. Of 170,000 or so clones listed, roughly 81% are singletons. Source material: PBMCs. All receptors derive from a girl aged 5-17 years in good health and CMV-seropositive. Both conserved end residues are part of each CDR3. Each record gives: V gene, J gene, clone size, D gene, CDR3 protein, CDR3 DNA. A D gene is named only where the DNA matches it firmly. Only some rows state a clone size, as once, few, many or a class for expanded clones.

v_gene: TRBV10-3
j_gene: TRBJ1-5
abundance: .
d_gene: .
CDR3aa: CAISASGVMGNQPQHF
CDR3nt: TGTGCTATCAGTGCCTCAGGGGTAATGGGCAATCAGCCCCAGCATTTT

v_gene: TRBV2
j_gene: TRBJ1-1
abundance: .
d_gene: TRBD1
CDR3aa: CASSTGQGNTEAFF
CDR3nt: TGTGCCAGCAGCACCGGACAGGGGAACACTGAAGCTTTCTTT

v_gene: TRBV7-2
j_gene: TRBJ2-1
abundance: .
d_gene: .
CDR3aa: CASSRRAGRSYNEQFF
CDR3nt: TGTGCCAGCAGCCGCCGGGCAGGGAGGTCCTACAATGAGCAGTTCTTC

v_gene: TRBV7-9
j_gene: TRBJ1-6
abundance: .
d_gene: .
CDR3aa: CSSRTRFDNSPLHF
CDR3nt: TGTTCCAGCAGGACACGGTTTGATAATTCACCCCTCCACTTT

v_gene: TRBV6-5
j_gene: TRBJ1-6
abundance: .
d_gene: .
CDR3aa: CASSYSTLDSPLHF
CDR3nt: TGTGCCAGCAGTTACTCGACCCTAGATTCACCCCTCCACTTT

v_gene: TRBV6-5
j_gene: TRBJ1-1
abundance: .
d_gene: .
CDR3aa: CASSYSLQNTEAFF
CDR3nt: TGTGCCAGCAGTTACTCCTTACAAAACACTGAAGCTTTCTTT

v_gene: TRBV6-5
j_gene: TRBJ1-3
abundance: .
d_gene: .
CDR3aa: CASSQLYSGNTIYF
CDR3nt: TGTGCCAGCAGTCAGTTATACTCTGGAAACACCATATATTTT

v_gene: TRBV7-2
j_gene: TRBJ1-2
abundance: .
d_gene: .
CDR3aa: CASSLVGGWDGYTF
CDR3nt: TGTGCCAGCAGCTTAGTAGGAGGGTGGGATGGCTACACCTTC

v_gene: TRBV19
j_gene: TRBJ1-4
abundance: .
d_gene: .
CDR3aa: CASSIDPSGNEKLFF
CDR3nt: TGTGCCAGTAGTATAGATCCGTCCGGGAATGAAAAACTGTTTTTT

v_gene: TRBV10-3
j_gene: TRBJ2-7
abundance: .
d_gene: .
CDR3aa: CAISGGTGYEQYF
CDR3nt: TGTGCCATCAGTGGGGGAACAGGGTACGAGCAGTACTTC

v_gene: TRBV6-4
j_gene: TRBJ2-3
abundance: .
d_gene: TRBD2
CDR3aa: CASSDSGTSGDTQYF
CDR3nt: TGTGCCAGCAGTGACTCGGGGACTAGCGGAGATACGCAGTATTTT

v_gene: TRBV6-5
j_gene: TRBJ1-4
abundance: .
d_gene: TRBD1
CDR3aa: CASSYSRDRGDEKLFF
CDR3nt: TGTGCCAGCAGTTACTCGCGGGACAGGGGTGATGAAAAACTGTTTTTT

v_gene: TRBV2
j_gene: TRBJ1-1
abundance: .
d_gene: .
CDR3aa: CASRPDRGNTEAFF
CDR3nt: TGTGCCAGCCGACCCGATAGAGGGAACACTGAAGCTTTCTTT

v_gene: TRBV28
j_gene: TRBJ2-7
abundance: .
d_gene: TRBD2
CDR3aa: CASTYSGGVAYEQYF
CDR3nt: TGTGCCAGCACCTATAGCGGGGGGGTTGCCTACGAGCAGTACTTC

v_gene: TRBV2
j_gene: TRBJ1-2
abundance: once
d_gene: .
CDR3aa: CASRAGGNYGYTF
CDR3nt: TGTGCCAGCAGAGCGGGCGGGAACTATGGCTACACCTTC

v_gene: TRBV7-6
j_gene: TRBJ1-1
abundance: .
d_gene: TRBD1
CDR3aa: CASSLKGAGTEAFF
CDR3nt: TGTGCCAGCAGCTTAAAGGGGGCAGGGACTGAAGCTTTCTTT

v_gene: TRBV4-2
j_gene: TRBJ2-7
abundance: .
d_gene: TRBD2
CDR3aa: CASSRTAAGGPLEQYF
CDR3nt: TGTGCCAGCAGCCGTACCGCGGCGGGGGGGCCTTTGGAGCAGTACTTC

v_gene: TRBV7-6
j_gene: TRBJ2-2
abundance: .
d_gene: TRBD1
CDR3aa: CASSFPGQGTGELFF
CDR3nt: TGTGCCAGCAGCTTCCCGGGACAGGGGACCGGGGAGCTGTTTTTT

v_gene: TRBV7-9
j_gene: TRBJ2-1
abundance: .
d_gene: TRBD1
CDR3aa: CASSFGQGGLREQFF
CDR3nt: TGTGCCAGCAGCTTCGGACAGGGCGGTTTACGTGAGCAGTTCTTC

v_gene: TRBV19
j_gene: TRBJ2-7
abundance: .
d_gene: TRBD1
CDR3aa: CASSIGQGYEQYF
CDR3nt: TGTGCCAGTAGTATTGGACAGGGCTACGAGCAGTACTTC

v_gene: TRBV25-1
j_gene: TRBJ2-7
abundance: .
d_gene: .
CDR3aa: CASSEYYDEQYF
CDR3nt: TGTGCCAGCAGTGAATATTATGACGAGCAGTACTTC

v_gene: TRBV27
j_gene: TRBJ1-1
abundance: .
d_gene: .
CDR3aa: CASSLSQGPYTEAFF
CDR3nt: TGTGCCAGCAGTTTATCTCAGGGGCCGTACACTGAAGCTTTCTTT

v_gene: TRBV5-1
j_gene: TRBJ1-4
abundance: .
d_gene: .
CDR3aa: CASSYEGANEKLFF
CDR3nt: TGCGCCAGCAGCTACGAAGGGGCTAATGAAAAACTGTTTTTT

v_gene: TRBV30
j_gene: TRBJ2-7
abundance: .
d_gene: .
CDR3aa: CAWSVQRIEQYF
CDR3nt: TGTGCCTGGAGTGTACAACGTATCGAGCAGTACTTC

v_gene: TRBV6-1
j_gene: TRBJ1-1
abundance: .
d_gene: .
CDR3aa: CASSPGQRNTEAFF
CDR3nt: TGTGCCAGCAGTCCGGGACAAAGGAACACTGAAGCTTTCTTT

v_gene: TRBV5-4
j_gene: TRBJ2-1
abundance: .
d_gene: .
CDR3aa: CASSPSLGLDLNEQFF
CDR3nt: TGTGCCAGCAGCCCCTCACTAGGACTCGACCTTAATGAGCAGTTCTTC

v_gene: TRBV19
j_gene: TRBJ1-2
abundance: .
d_gene: .
CDR3aa: CASSISSDNNYGYTF
CDR3nt: TGTGCCAGTAGTATAAGCAGCGATAATAACTATGGCTACACCTTC

v_gene: TRBV9
j_gene: TRBJ2-1
abundance: .
d_gene: TRBD1
CDR3aa: CASSARTGLGNMEQFF
CDR3nt: TGTGCCAGCAGCGCCCGGACAGGGTTGGGGAATATGGAGCAGTTCTTC

v_gene: TRBV27
j_gene: TRBJ2-6
abundance: few
d_gene: .
CDR3aa: CASSPFTAGANVLTF
CDR3nt: TGTGCCAGCAGTCCTTTCACGGCTGGGGCCAACGTCCTGACTTTC

v_gene: TRBV27
j_gene: TRBJ1-1
abundance: .
d_gene: TRBD1
CDR3aa: CASSLNRGPYTEAFF
CDR3nt: TGTGCCAGCAGTTTAAACAGGGGGCCCTACACTGAAGCTTTCTTT

v_gene: TRBV28
j_gene: TRBJ1-2
abundance: .
d_gene: .
CDR3aa: CASSRRAGHGYTF
CDR3nt: TGTGCCAGCAGTCGGAGGGCCGGGCATGGCTACACCTTC

v_gene: TRBV15
j_gene: TRBJ2-7
abundance: .
d_gene: TRBD1
CDR3aa: CATSRGTGVDEQYF
CDR3nt: TGTGCCACCAGCAGAGGGACAGGGGTGGACGAGCAGTACTTC